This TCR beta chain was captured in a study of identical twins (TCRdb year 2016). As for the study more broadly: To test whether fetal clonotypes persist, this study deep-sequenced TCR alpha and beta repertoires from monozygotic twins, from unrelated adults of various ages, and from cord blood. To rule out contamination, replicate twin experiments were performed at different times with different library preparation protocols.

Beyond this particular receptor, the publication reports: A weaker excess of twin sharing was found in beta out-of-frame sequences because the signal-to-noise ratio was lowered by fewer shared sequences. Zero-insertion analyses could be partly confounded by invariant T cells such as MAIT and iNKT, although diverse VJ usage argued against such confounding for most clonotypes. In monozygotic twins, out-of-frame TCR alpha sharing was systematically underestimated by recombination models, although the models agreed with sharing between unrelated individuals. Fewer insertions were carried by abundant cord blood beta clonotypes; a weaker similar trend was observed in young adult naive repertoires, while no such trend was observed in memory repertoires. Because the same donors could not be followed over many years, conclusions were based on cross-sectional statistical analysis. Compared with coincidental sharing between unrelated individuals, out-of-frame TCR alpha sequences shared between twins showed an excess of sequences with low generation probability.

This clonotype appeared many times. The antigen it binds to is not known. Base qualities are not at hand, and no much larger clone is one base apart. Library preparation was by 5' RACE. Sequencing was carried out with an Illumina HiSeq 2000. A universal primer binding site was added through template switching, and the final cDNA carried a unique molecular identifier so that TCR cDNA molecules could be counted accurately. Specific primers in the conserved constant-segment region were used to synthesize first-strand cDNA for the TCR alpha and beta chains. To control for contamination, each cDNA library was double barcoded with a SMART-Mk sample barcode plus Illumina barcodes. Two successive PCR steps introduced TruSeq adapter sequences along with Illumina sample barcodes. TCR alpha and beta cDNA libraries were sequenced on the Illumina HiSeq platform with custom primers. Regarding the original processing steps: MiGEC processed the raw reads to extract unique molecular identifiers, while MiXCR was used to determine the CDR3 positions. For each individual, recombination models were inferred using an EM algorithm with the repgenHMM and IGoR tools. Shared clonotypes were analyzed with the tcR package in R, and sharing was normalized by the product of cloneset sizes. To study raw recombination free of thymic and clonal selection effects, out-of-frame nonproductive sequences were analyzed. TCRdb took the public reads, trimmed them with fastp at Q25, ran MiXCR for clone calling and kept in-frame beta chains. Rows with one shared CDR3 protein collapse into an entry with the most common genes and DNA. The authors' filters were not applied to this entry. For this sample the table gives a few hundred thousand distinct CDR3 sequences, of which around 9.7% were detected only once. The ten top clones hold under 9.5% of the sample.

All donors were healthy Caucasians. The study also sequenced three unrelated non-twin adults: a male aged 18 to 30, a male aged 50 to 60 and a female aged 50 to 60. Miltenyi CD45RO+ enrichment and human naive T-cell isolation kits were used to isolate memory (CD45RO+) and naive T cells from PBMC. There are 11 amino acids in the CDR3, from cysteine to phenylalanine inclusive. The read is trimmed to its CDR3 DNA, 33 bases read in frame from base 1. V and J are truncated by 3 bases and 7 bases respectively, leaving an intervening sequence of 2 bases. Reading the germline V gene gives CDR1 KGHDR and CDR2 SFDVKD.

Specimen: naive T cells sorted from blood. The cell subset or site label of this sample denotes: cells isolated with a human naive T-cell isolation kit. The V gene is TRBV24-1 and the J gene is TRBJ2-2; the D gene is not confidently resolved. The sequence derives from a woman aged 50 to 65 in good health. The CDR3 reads CATSDIGELFF. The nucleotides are TGTGCCACCAGTGATATCGGGGAGCTGTTTTTT.